This T cell receptor (beta chain) stems from a study of cytomegalovirus exposure and HLA in healthy donors. This CDR3 has 14 residues. The germline CDR1 and CDR2 sequences are LNHDA and SQIVND (reference sequence). V lost 7 bases and J 1 base, leaving 13 bases between the germline ends. Study results and limitations: For presence/absence analyses, sequencing depth was assumed to be roughly uniform across donors.

In the case of this clone: Antigen unknown.

60 Vbeta and 13 Jbeta primers were used in PCR. Clones were read by immunoSEQ multiplex PCR, and TCRdb kept only the in-frame ones, dropping some. Altogether 84,000 or so clones are present, approximately 84% being singletons, with the ten largest covering about 2.4%. The rearrangement links TRBV19 to TRBJ1-1; D uncertain. The sequence derives from a woman aged 45-59 years in good health and CMV-seronegative. Sequencing used PBMCs. The DNA of the CDR3 is TGTGCCAGTACCCGGCGGGAGACGAACACTGAAGCTTTCTTT. Amino acids: CASTRRETNTEAFF.